The next 23 T cell receptor beta chains were all read from a single sample in a study of T-cell reconstitution after alpha-beta-depleted transplantation in children. A TCRbeta library incorporating unique molecular identifiers was prepared. TCRdb processed the PCR reads anew with MiXCR; each CDR3 protein has one entry. The sample shows fewer than 550,000 distinct CDR3 sequences, 9.5% to 12% of them seen only once. The material sequenced was PBMCs, mostly from graft donor cells, taken 180 days after TCRalphabeta/CD19-depleted stem cell transplant. These receptors were obtained from a female patient between 2 and 15 years old who had a stem cell transplant for aplastic anemia, so the T cells may come from the graft donor.

At least ten counts were recorded for this clonotype. The J gene is TRBJ1-1, the V gene TRBV4-3, with a possible D match to TRBD1 (5 bases). The CDR3 runs to 15 residues. Trimming stripped 4 bases from V and 4 bases from J, with 16 bases between. Per germline, CDR1 LGHNA and CDR2 YSLEER. Written as DNA, the CDR3 is TGCGCCAGCAGCCTCCTCTTTCCGAGGGGCACTGAAGCTTTCTTT. Its protein product is CASSLLFPRGTEAFF.

This clonotype was recorded many times. The rearrangement joins TRBV5-5 to TRBJ2-7; 8 nucleotides align to TRBD1. The V gene's germline CDR1 is SGHKS and CDR2 YYEKEE (reference sequence). J gave up 4 bases and V 3 bases, and 6 bases lay outside the gene matches. The CDR3 is 14 residues long. CDR3 nucleotide sequence: TGTGCCAGCAGCTCTCTACAGGGGGAGTACGAGCAGTACGTC. This encodes CASSSLQGEYEQYV.

This clonotype has just a few counts. The rearrangement joins TRBV15 to TRBJ1-2; D uncertain. The CDR3 has 16 amino acids. Germline CDR1 LNHNV, CDR2 YYDKDF (reference sequence). Deletions cut 1 base from V and 3 bases from J, with 15 bases between. The DNA for the CDR3 is TGTGCCACCAGCAGAGTGGGCTGGCGGCTCCACTATGGCTACACCTTC. Protein sequence: CATSRVGWRLHYGYTF.

The gene calls are TRBV5-1 and TRBJ2-3; D not resolved. CDR3 size: 13 residues. V was trimmed by 5 bases and J by 2 bases, leaving 9 bases between them. Germline V gene lookup returns CDR1 SGHRS and CDR2 YFSETQ. Here the CDR3 DNA reads TGCGCCAGCAGAAAGGACGTCACAGATACGCAGTATTTT. Translation: CASRKDVTDTQYF.

V usage is TRBV6-1 and J usage is TRBJ1-6; possibly TRBD1 for D (5 bases). The CDR3 runs 17 residues. From germline, CDR1 is MNHNS and CDR2 SASEGT. Trimming took off 6 bases at V and 6 bases at J, with 21 bases between the two ends. CDR3 sequence reads: CASRRGALQVANSPLHF. CDR3 bases: TGTGCCAGCAGACGCGGGGCTCTACAGGTTGCTAATTCACCCCTCCACTTT.

CDR3: CASSRTWDSSYNEQFF. CDR3 nucleotide sequence: TGCGCCAGCAGCCGAACCTGGGACAGCTCCTACAATGAGCAGTTCTTC. The chain couples TRBV5-1 to TRBJ2-1; 7 bases align to TRBD1. Germline V gene sequence: CDR1 SGHRS, CDR2 YFSETQ. The CDR3 runs to 16 residues. V dropped 4 bases and J dropped 0; count of bases not matched to a gene: 7.

This clonotype was seen ten or more times. This rearrangement joins TRBV27 to TRBJ1-5, with D possibly being TRBD1 (6 bases). The CDR3 consists of 15 residues. CDR1 is MNHEY and CDR2 is SMNVEV in the germline V gene (reference sequence). V lost 6 bases and J 0 bases, leaving 12 bases between the germline ends. The CDR3: CASRGGGYSNQPQHF. The DNA for the CDR3 is TGTGCCAGCAGGGGAGGGGGATATAGCAATCAGCCCCAGCATTTT.

The rearrangement uses TRBV5-1 and TRBJ1-1; 12 bases map to TRBD1. Germline V gene lookup returns CDR1 SGHRS and CDR2 YFSETQ. Trimming cost V 4 bases and J 4 bases; bases outside gene matches: 14. The CDR3 runs 18 residues. The CDR3 bases are TGCGCCAGCAGCGGAGGGACAGGGGGCCCTTCTCTCCTCACTGAAGCTTTCTTT. Encoded protein: CASSGGTGGPSLLTEAFF.

This clonotype showed up many times. V usage is TRBV28 and J usage is TRBJ2-3, with D possibly TRBD1 on 5 matching bases. Per germline, CDR1 MDHEN and CDR2 SYDVKM. This CDR3 is built from 16 residues. The V end lost 3 bases, the J end lost 2 bases, and 15 bases lay between the germline ends. The CDR3 loop is CASSFLGKGVTDTQYF. The CDR3 nucleotides are TGTGCCAGCAGTTTTCTAGGGAAAGGGGTCACAGATACGCAGTATTTT.

This clonotype came up a few times. This chain links TRBV12-3 or TRBV12-4 with TRBJ1-4; no definite D call. This CDR3 has 13 amino acids. V was trimmed by 7 bases and J by 8 bases, leaving 14 bases between them. For the CDR3, the DNA is TGTGCCAGCACCACCGCGGGTGGCGAAAAACTGTTTTTT. This codes for CASTTAGGEKLFF.

The sample holds a few counts of this clonotype. The V gene is TRBV18, the J gene TRBJ2-2; tentatively, D is TRBD2 (5 bases). Germline assignment: CDR1 KGHSH and CDR2 LQKENI. The ends were cut back, 0 bases at V and 4 bases at J, with 9 bases in the middle. CDR3 length: 15 residues. This chain's CDR3 is CASSPPTSGTGELFF. In DNA, the CDR3 is TGTGCCAGCTCACCACCTACTAGTGGCACCGGGGAGCTGTTTTTT. The full variable domain, its missing parts supplied by reference TRBV18 and TRBJ2-2, is NAGVMQNPRHLVRRRGQEARLRCSPMKGHSHVYWYRQLPEEGLKFMVYLQKENIIDESGMPKERFSAEFPKEGPSILRIQQVVRGDSAAYFCASSPPTSGTGELFFGEGSRLTVL.

This clonotype was counted between two and nine times. This chain joins TRBV20-1 and TRBJ2-3, with unresolved D. Trimming left V 7 bases short and J 5 bases short, with 10 bases between. Germline CDR1 is DFQATT and CDR2 is SNEGSKA (reference sequence). This CDR3 has 11 amino acids. The CDR3, as DNA: TGCAGTGGTGGGCAAAAAGATACGCAGTATTTT. It codes for CSGGQKDTQYF.

In this sample, this clonotype turned up a few times. The V call is TRBV6-2 or TRBV6-3, the J call TRBJ1-1; no clear D gene. Germline CDR1 and CDR2: MNHEY and SVGEGT. This CDR3 is built from 14 residues. Trimming pared 4 bases from V and 0 bases from J, leaving 9 bases between. The CDR3 nucleotides are TGTGCCAGCAGTTTTAAGAGAGTGAACACTGAAGCTTTCTTT. It yields the protein CASSFKRVNTEAFF.

V usage is TRBV3-1 and J usage is TRBJ1-1, with D tentatively TRBD1 (6 bases). This CDR3 region has 15 residues. The V end was cut by 0 bases, the J end by 3 bases, with 11 bases between. The V gene's germline CDR1 is LGHDT and CDR2 YNNKEL (reference sequence). The CDR3 DNA is TGTGCCAGCAGCCAAGATCTCGGGGGGCACACTGAAGCTTTCTTT. Its translation is CASSQDLGGHTEAFF.

CDR3: CASSSHTLQRDGYTF. For the CDR3, the DNA is TGTGCCAGCAGCTCCCACACGCTTCAGAGAGATGGCTACACCTTC. This chain links TRBV7-3 with TRBJ1-2; D unresolved. This CDR3 is 15 amino acids long. V lost 4 bases and J lost 6, with 18 bases in between. Looked up from germline, CDR1 is SGHTA and CDR2 is FQGTGA.

The chain uses TRBV7-9 and TRBJ2-7; D call uncertain. Germline CDR1 and CDR2: SEHNR and FQNEAQ (reference sequence). The ends were cut back, 5 bases at V and 6 bases at J, with 11 bases in the middle. This CDR3 is built from 12 residues. CDR3 in amino acids: CASSLEKGEQYV. The CDR3 region has the DNA TGTGCCAGCAGCCTAGAGAAGGGCGAGCAGTACGTC.

This clonotype was counted a few times. The V call is TRBV7-7, the J call TRBJ2-1; D uncertain. The CDR3 totals 15 residues. The germline V gene has CDR1 SSHAT and CDR2 FNYEAQ (reference sequence). Trimming removed 2 bases from V and 8 bases from J, with 16 bases in between. DNA of the CDR3: TGTGCCAGCAGCTTACGGCCAGGCCCTGAGGATGAGCAGTTCTTC. Its translation: CASSLRPGPEDEQFF.

This clonotype occurred a few times. V usage is TRBV6-1 and J usage is TRBJ1-2; D remains ambiguous. CDR1 is MNHNS, CDR2 SASEGT, per germline. V lost 5 bases, J lost 3 bases, and 7 bases lay in between. CDR3 size: 12 residues. CDR3 loop: CASSNNYYGYTF. CDR3 bases: TGTGCCAGCAGTAATAATTACTATGGCTACACCTTC.

A few counts support this clonotype. The rearrangement links TRBV11-2 to TRBJ1-4; possible D gene TRBD1, 5 bases. V was shortened by 0 bases and J by 8 bases, with 16 bases between the two germline ends. The length of the CDR3 is 16 residues. Germline V gene sequence: CDR1 SGHAT, CDR2 FQNNGV. CDR3 coding DNA: TGTGCCAGCAGCTTAGAGATACCGGGGCCGGGGGAAAAACTGTTTTTT. Amino acid sequence: CASSLEIPGPGEKLFF.

The table lists this clonotype with a few counts. CDR3 DNA sequence: TGTGCCAGCAGCTCTACAACAGGCTCCCTGTTTTTT. This translates into CASSSTTGSLFF. V gene TRBV7-2 combines with J gene TRBJ1-4, with D tentatively TRBD1 (5 bases). The V gene's germline CDR1 is SGHTA and CDR2 FQGNSA. The V and J ends lost 4 bases and 14 bases respectively, with 14 bases between them. CDR3 length equals 12 residues.

This clonotype occurred a few times. The chain has TRBV7-2 and TRBJ1-1; D not resolved. Germline CDR1 and CDR2: SGHTA and FQGNSA. This CDR3 comprises 14 residues. Between the trimmed V and J ends, which lost 0 bases and 4 bases, there was a span of 9 bases. The CDR3 DNA is TGTGCCAGCAGCTTAGCGAGAATGGTCACTGAAGCTTTCTTT. Its protein is CASSLARMVTEAFF.

At least ten counts were recorded for this clonotype. V and J are TRBV6-1 and TRBJ1-5, with 8 bases matching TRBD1. The V gene end was trimmed by 2 bases and the J gene end by 5 bases; junction bases not matched to a gene: 5. This CDR3 has 15 residues. Looked up from germline, CDR1 is MNHNS and CDR2 is SASEGT. CDR3 DNA: TGTGCCAGCAGTGAATGGGGACAGGCGGATCAGCCCCAGCATTTT. This encodes CASSEWGQADQPQHF.

This clonotype was recorded at least ten times. The chain employs TRBV27 and TRBJ2-2; D gene ambiguous. There are 13 residues in the CDR3. The germline CDR1 and CDR2 sequences are MNHEY and SMNVEV (reference sequence). Trimming stripped 1 base from V and 6 bases from J, with 6 bases between. CDR3 sequence reads: CASSLYGAGELFF. CDR3 nucleotide sequence: TGTGCCAGCAGTTTATATGGGGCCGGGGAGCTGTTTTTT.